This entry features one TCR beta chain sequence. Its antigen is unknown. Germline CDR1 MDHEN, CDR2 SYDVKM. Trimming removed 10 bases from V and 7 bases from J; junction bases left unmatched: 9. This CDR3 contains 13 residues. Lysates of CMV-infected fibroblasts at around 10 ug/mL stimulated these cells. Memory cells lacking CD40L and CD69 with high CD45RO were sorted. Donors had undetectable plasma HIV-1 RNA, under 50 copies/mL, for 4+ years. Stimulated PBMCs had first been depleted of CD8+ T cells. This sample was included in a study of persistence of HIV-infected CD4 T cells. Overall study context: The sample holds CD4+ T cells responsive to CMV or HIV-1 Gag. A median of around 8 years of suppressive ART preceded sampling.

The immunoSEQ assay was version 4, run in survey mode. Libraries were prepared by immunoSEQ multiplex PCR; TCRdb keeps only in-frame clonotypes and omits some of them. The sample lists roughly 35,000 clones; about 85% were seen once. The sequence was obtained from an adult man with HIV who was CMV-seropositive. V gene TRBV28 combines with J gene TRBJ1-5; 8 bases match TRBD1. Material: CD4+ T cells sorted from PBMCs after roughly 18-hour stimulation, obtained from a patient who received antiretroviral therapy. DNA for the CDR3: TGTGCCACCCCAGGGGGCCAGGGCCAGCCCCAGCATTTT. Translation gives CATPGGQGQPQHF.